The 21 T cell receptor beta chains given below trace back to one sample, sequenced in a study of shared clonotypes between healthy human individuals. TCRdb keeps only in-frame clones here, not all; method: immunoSEQ multiplex PCR. The repertoire holds about 2 million clones, around 96% seen once, with 0.9% to 1.4% in the top ten. Naive CD8 cells lacked CD45RO, underwent positive selection for CCR7 and left out terminally differentiated effector memory CD45RA+ cells. Sequenced sample: naive CD8+ T cells sorted from blood. These TCRs come from a young man in good health.

This clone was seen just once. The gene calls are TRBV7-8 and TRBJ2-5; 8 bases are shared with TRBD1. The CDR3 runs to 16 residues. Trimming cost V 1 base and J 3 bases; bases outside gene matches: 7. CDR1 SGHVS and CDR2 FQNEAQ come from the germline V gene. The CDR3 coding sequence is TGTGCCAGCAGCTTAGACCCCCCAGGGGGCGAAGAGACCCAGTACTTC. It yields the protein CASSLDPPGGEETQYF.

This clone was detected once. The rearrangement uses TRBV27 and TRBJ2-1; no definite D call. This CDR3 region has 15 residues. V lost 2 bases, J lost 8 bases, and 16 bases lay in between. Germline CDR1 and CDR2: MNHEY and SMNVEV (reference sequence). This chain's CDR3 is CASSLSLQVWHEQFF. CDR3 bases: TGTGCCAGCAGTTTAAGTTTGCAGGTCTGGCATGAGCAGTTCTTC.

Points on this clone: Other DNA sequences in this sample translate to the same CDR3. The V gene is TRBV5-1, the J gene TRBJ2-1; 12 bases map to TRBD2. Trimming took 4 bases from V and 0 from J; bases not matched to a gene: 5. The CDR3 is 17 residues long. The germline CDR1 and CDR2 sequences are SGHRS and YFSETQ. The CDR3 spells CASSPGLAGSSYNEQFF. The DNA of the CDR3 is TGCGCCAGCAGCCCAGGACTAGCGGGAAGCTCCTACAATGAGCAGTTCTTC.

The chain employs TRBV6-5 and TRBJ1-1, with a tentative D call TRBD1 (6 bases). This CDR3 has 15 residues. Germline lookup yields CDR1 MNHEY and CDR2 SVGAGI. V gave up 7 bases and J gave up 4 bases, with 19 bases separating them. The CDR3 region has the DNA TGTGCCAGCATCAACGAAAGGGGGGCGTCCACTGAAGCTTTCTTT. This encodes CASINERGASTEAFF.

This clone was seen just once. The chain joins TRBV30 to TRBJ1-2; 7 bases align to TRBD1. The germline V gene encodes CDR1 GTSNPN and CDR2 SVGIG (reference sequence). The CDR3 sequence is 13 residues long. V lost 0 bases to trimming and J lost 12 bases; unmatched junction nucleotides: 10. The CDR3 sequence: CAWSVLTGTGHTF. The CDR3 DNA reads TGTGCCTGGAGTGTACTGACAGGGACGGGCCACACCTTC.

This sequence joins TRBV2 and TRBJ2-2; TRBD1 matches 7 bases. CDR3 length equals 15 residues. Germline V lookup: CDR1 SNHLY, CDR2 FYNNEI. With 4 bases clipped from V and 7 bases from J, the junction kept 9 bases outside the gene matches. In DNA, the CDR3 is TGTGCCAGCAGTGTAGGGCAGGGGGTTCGCGGGGAGCTGTTTTTT. It translates to CASSVGQGVRGELFF.

The rearrangement joins TRBV28 to TRBJ2-7, with TRBD2 matching over 8 bases. V was pared by 3 bases and J by 5 bases, with 6 bases of the junction left unmatched. CDR1 is MDHEN and CDR2 is SYDVKM in the germline V gene. The CDR3 spans 14 residues. CDR3 sequence: CASSFTGGPHEQYF. DNA of the CDR3: TGTGCCAGCAGTTTCACGGGGGGGCCGCACGAGCAGTACTTC.

The chain employs TRBV4-2 and TRBJ2-3, with D possibly TRBD2 on 6 matching bases. The V gene lost 3 bases and the J gene lost 0 bases, with 16 bases spanning the gap. The CDR3 is 17 amino acids. In germline, CDR1 is LGHNA, CDR2 YNFKEQ. The CDR3 DNA is TGTGCCAGCAGCCATATTAAAGCGGAGGGGAGCACAGATACGCAGTATTTT. It yields the protein CASSHIKAEGSTDTQYF.

J is TRBJ1-1 and V is TRBV5-6, with D unresolved. This CDR3 is built from 13 residues. Germline V CDR1 and CDR2: SGHDT, YYEEEE. V dropped 1 base and J dropped 4 bases, with 8 bases sitting between them. CDR3 protein: CASSLSEGTEAFF. The CDR3 region has the DNA TGTGCCAGCAGCTTGTCAGAGGGCACTGAAGCTTTCTTT.

Concerning this clone: The sample has other DNA sequences that encode this CDR3 too. The chain carries TRBV27 and TRBJ2-7; D is uncertain. V lost 1 base and J 1 base, leaving 5 bases between the germline ends. This CDR3 contains 13 residues. Germline CDR1 and CDR2: MNHEY and SMNVEV (reference sequence). For the CDR3, the DNA is TGTGCCAGCAGTTTATTAAATTCCTACGAGCAGTACTTC. Protein: CASSLLNSYEQYF.

This clone was seen only once. The rearrangement uses TRBV6-1 and TRBJ2-7; D perhaps matches TRBD2 (6 bases). Trimming shortened V by 1 base and J by 3 bases, and 22 bases separated the two germline ends. This CDR3 contains 18 residues. The germline V gene encodes CDR1 MNHNS and CDR2 SASEGT. The CDR3 here is CASSEGQAGTFFLYEQYF. In DNA, the CDR3 is TGTGCCAGCAGTGAAGGCCAGGCGGGGACGTTTTTCCTCTACGAGCAGTACTTC.

The rearrangement joins TRBV10-3 to TRBJ2-2; 7 bases match TRBD2. J lost 5 bases, V lost 4 bases, and 13 bases had no gene match. CDR3 size: 17 residues. Germline CDR1 and CDR2: ENHRY and SYGVKD. This CDR3 reads CAISASGEGFRTGELFF. CDR3 DNA sequence: TGTGCCATCAGTGCATCCGGGGAGGGGTTTAGGACCGGGGAGCTGTTTTTT.

The rearrangement joins TRBV5-4 to TRBJ2-3; D is undetermined. V was pared by 4 bases and J by 4 bases, with 16 bases between. This CDR3 spans 15 amino acids. Germline V lookup: CDR1 SGHNT, CDR2 YYREEE (reference sequence). This CDR3 is CASSPEPQTPDTQYF. Written as DNA, the CDR3 is TGTGCCAGCAGCCCGGAACCACAGACGCCAGATACGCAGTATTTT.

The CDR3 region is CASSLRTSEFTDTQYF. CDR3 in DNA: TGCGCCAGCAGCTTACGGACTAGCGAATTCACAGATACGCAGTATTTT. This chain connects TRBV5-1 to TRBJ2-3, with 9 bases identical to TRBD2. The V segment lost 2 bases and the J segment 2 bases; nucleotides outside the gene matches: 6. Per the germline V gene, CDR1 is SGHRS and CDR2 is YFSETQ. The CDR3 runs to 16 residues.

V gene TRBV28 combines with J gene TRBJ2-5; 14 bases agree with TRBD2. This CDR3 region has 16 residues. J was trimmed by 3 bases and V by 5 bases; bases with no gene match: 5. CDR1 MDHEN and CDR2 SYDVKM come from the germline V gene. CDR3 loop: CASSVTGLAGEETQYF. The CDR3 DNA follows: TGTGCCAGCAGTGTGACGGGACTAGCGGGGGAAGAGACCCAGTACTTC.

This chain uses TRBV9 with TRBJ1-2, with no clear D. V lost 0 bases to trimming and J lost 4 bases, with 22 bases between them. The CDR3 totals 18 residues. Germline loops: CDR1 SGDLS, CDR2 YYNGEE. The DNA of the CDR3 is TGTGCCAGCAGCGTAGATTCCGAGGAGGAAACCGCTCTCTATGGCTACACCTTC. This encodes CASSVDSEEETALYGYTF.

DNA for the CDR3: TGTGCCAGCAGCTCCGGGCCAAACTACGAGCAGTACTTC. It specifies CASSSGPNYEQYF. This chain joins TRBV13 and TRBJ2-7; D unresolved. CDR3 length equals 13 residues. Germline V gene data show CDR1 as PRHDT and CDR2 as FYEKMQ (reference sequence). The V and J ends lost 4 bases and 3 bases respectively, with 10 bases between them.

The rearrangement joins TRBV28 to TRBJ1-5; 10 bases fit TRBD1. J lost 2 bases, V lost 4 bases, and 5 bases had no gene match. The germline CDR1 and CDR2 sequences are MDHEN and SYDVKM. This CDR3 is 16 amino acids long. The CDR3 protein is CASSSRGQGGNQPQHF. The CDR3, as DNA: TGTGCCAGCAGTTCCCGCGGACAGGGGGGCAATCAGCCCCAGCATTTT.

The chain is built from TRBV19 and TRBJ2-3; D unresolved. V lost 7 bases and J 4 bases, leaving 12 bases between the germline ends. This CDR3 has 13 residues. Germline assignment: CDR1 LNHDA and CDR2 SQIVND (reference sequence). Here the CDR3 reads CASTEVGSDTQYF. CDR3 DNA: TGTGCCAGTACCGAGGTCGGCTCAGATACGCAGTATTTT.

The rearrangement links TRBV19 to TRBJ1-3; D uncertain. CDR1 and CDR2 from the germline V gene are LNHDA and SQIVND (reference sequence). The CDR3 sequence is 15 residues long. Trimming took off 5 bases at V and 1 base at J, with 12 bases between the two ends. DNA for the CDR3: TGTGCCAGTAGTCCGTGGTGGGAATCTGGAAACACCATATATTTT. It yields the protein CASSPWWESGNTIYF.

This clone was detected only once. Other DNA sequences in the same sample also yield this CDR3. The gene calls are TRBV13 and TRBJ1-4; TRBD1 matches 7 bases. This CDR3 has 14 residues. Germline values: CDR1 PRHDT, CDR2 FYEKMQ (reference sequence). The ends lost 5 bases at V and 2 bases at J; junction bases unmatched: 2. The CDR3 region has the DNA TGTGCCAGCAGCCTCAGGGGGACTAATGAAAAACTGTTTTTT. Amino acid sequence: CASSLRGTNEKLFF.